The rows below give T cell receptor beta chains drawn from one sample of a study of blood T cell repertoires in COVID-19. Method: immunoSEQ multiplex PCR; TCRdb's copy keeps in-frame clones and lacks some. The table has about 62,000 clones, roughly 92% seen once. Source material: peripheral blood. The receptors were sampled from a human donor in a cohort sampled during active COVID-19. The CDR3 runs from the conserved cysteine through the conserved F or W. The D gene is left open where the match is weak. Not every row has a clone size; where given, it reads once, few, many or a size class.

j_call clone_size v_call d_call cdr3_aa cdr3_nt
TRBJ2-3 . TRBV7-8 TRBD2 CASSSAFGLAESTDTQYF TGTGCCAGCAGCTCCGCCTTTGGACTAGCGGAGAGCACAGATACGCAGTATTTT
TRBJ2-1 . TRBV10-3 TRBD2 CAISGLAGDEQFF TGTGCCATCTCGGGGCTAGCGGGGGATGAGCAGTTCTTC
TRBJ2-1 . TRBV18 . CASSPGRGPLNEQFF TGTGCCAGCTCACCGGGCAGGGGACCCCTCAATGAGCAGTTCTTC
TRBJ1-5 once TRBV4-1 TRBD1 CASSRGQGNSNQPQHF TGCGCCAGCAGCCGAGGACAGGGCAATAGCAATCAGCCCCAGCATTTT
TRBJ2-1 . TRBV9 . CASSAGLRVVNNEQFF TGTGCCAGCAGCGCGGGACTCCGGGTGGTCAATAATGAGCAGTTCTTC
TRBJ2-5 . TRBV6-5 . CASSYWRATGEETQYF TGTGCCAGCAGTTACTGGAGGGCCACTGGGGAAGAGACCCAGTACTTC
TRBJ1-5 . TRBV6-5 . CASSSLSYSNQPQHF TGTGCCAGCAGTTCACTATCGTATAGCAATCAGCCCCAGCATTTT
TRBJ2-1 . TRBV28 TRBD1 CASSTRGQGGDNEQFF TGTGCCAGCAGCACCAGGGGACAGGGGGGGGACAATGAGCAGTTCTTC
TRBJ2-1 . TRBV9 TRBD2 CASSDGTSGRRTYNEQFF TGTGCCAGCAGCGACGGGACTAGCGGGAGAAGGACCTACAATGAGCAGTTCTTC
TRBJ2-7 . TRBV25-1 . CASSQFSYEQYF TGTGCCAGCTCACAGTTCTCCTACGAGCAGTACTTC
TRBJ2-1 . TRBV4-2 TRBD2 CASSQDLAGSYNEQFF TGTGCCAGCAGCCAAGACCTAGCGGGATCCTACAATGAGCAGTTCTTC
TRBJ2-1 . TRBV24-1 TRBD1 CATSDGTGYNEQFF TGTGCCACCAGTGACGGGACAGGTTACAATGAGCAGTTCTTC
TRBJ2-5 . TRBV4-1 TRBD2 CASSQVATSGSSYQETQYF TGCGCCAGCAGCCAAGTGGCCACTAGCGGGAGCTCATACCAAGAGACCCAGTACTTC
TRBJ2-1 . TRBV9 . CASSVGPGGSYNEQFF TGTGCCAGCAGCGTCGGGCCCGGGGGCTCCTACAATGAGCAGTTCTTC
TRBJ2-3 . TRBV7-8 TRBD2 CASSLIRREVPRIADTQYF TGTGCCAGCAGCTTAATACGGCGGGAGGTTCCTCGAATCGCAGATACGCAGTATTTT
TRBJ2-7 . TRBV18 . CASSPSRTSSYEQYF TGTGCCAGCTCACCTTCCCGTACATCGTCCTACGAGCAGTACTTC
TRBJ1-4 . TRBV7-6 TRBD1 CASSPGQGVLATNEKLFF TGTGCCAGCAGCCCCGGACAGGGGGTTTTAGCAACTAATGAAAAACTGTTTTTT
TRBJ1-3 . TRBV19 . CASSTGGSGNTIYF TGTGCCAGTAGCACCGGGGGCTCTGGAAACACCATATATTTT
TRBJ1-5 . TRBV24-1 . CATSVDYSNQPQHF TGTGCCACCAGTGTAGATTATAGCAATCAGCCCCAGCATTTT
TRBJ2-7 . TRBV5-1 TRBD2 CASSGDPGLANYEQYF TGCGCCAGCAGCGGAGATCCGGGACTAGCGAACTACGAGCAGTACTTC
TRBJ2-6 . TRBV9 . CASSSSGANVLTF TGTGCCAGCAGTTCTTCTGGGGCCAACGTCCTGACTTTC
TRBJ2-7 . TRBV18 . CASSSGPAYEQYF TGTGCCAGCTCGAGCGGGCCCGCCTACGAGCAGTACTTC
TRBJ1-2 once TRBV5-1 . CASSLLTANYGYTF TGCGCCAGCAGCTTGTTGACAGCTAACTATGGCTACACCTTC
TRBJ2-4 . TRBV7-8 . CASSLPQRFSAKNIQYF TGTGCCAGCTCCCTGCCCCAGCGGTTCTCAGCCAAAAACATTCAGTACTTC
TRBJ1-1 . TRBV18 TRBD1 CASSQNTGEANTEAFF TGTGCCAGCTCACAAAACACAGGGGAAGCGAACACTGAAGCTTTCTTT
TRBJ2-7 . TRBV7-6 . CASSFRDEQYF TGTGCCAGCAGCTTCCGGGACGAGCAGTACTTC
TRBJ1-2 . TRBV30 . CAWSAQDANYGYTF TGTGCCTGGAGTGCTCAGGATGCTAACTATGGCTACACCTTC
TRBJ1-2 few TRBV3-1/TRBV3-2 . CASSQLTGYGYTF TGTGCCAGCAGCCAACTTACAGGCTATGGCTACACCTTC
TRBJ2-1 . TRBV30 TRBD1 CAWAGTGGPFRNEQFF TGTGCCTGGGCAGGGACAGGGGGACCCTTCAGGAATGAGCAGTTCTTC
TRBJ2-3 . TRBV14 TRBD2 CASSQESGVTDTQYF TGTGCCAGCAGCCAAGAAAGCGGGGTTACAGATACGCAGTATTTT
TRBJ2-3 . TRBV11-2 TRBD2 CASSLESGGGSDTQYF TGTGCCAGCAGCCTCGAGTCCGGGGGGGGGTCAGATACGCAGTATTTT
TRBJ2-5 . TRBV3-1/TRBV3-2 . CASSRRRETQYF TGTGCCAGCAGCCGGCGGCGGGAGACCCAGTACTTC
TRBJ1-2 . TRBV28 TRBD1 CASMFGTGAGYGYTF TGTGCCAGCATGTTCGGGACAGGGGCCGGGTATGGCTACACCTTC
TRBJ2-5 . TRBV4-1 . CASSQDSGEETQYF TGCGCCAGCAGCCAAGATTCCGGGGAAGAGACCCAGTACTTC
TRBJ2-7 once TRBV6-1 TRBD2 CASSETWLVAGSYEQYF TGTGCCAGCAGTGAAACATGGTTGGTAGCGGGGTCCTACGAGCAGTACTTC
TRBJ2-1 . TRBV9 TRBD2 CASSPSGGSGGRKFF TGTGCCAGCAGCCCATCGGGGGGCAGCGGGGGTCGGAAGTTCTTC
TRBJ2-3 . TRBV12-5 TRBD1 CASANRGRTDTQYF TGTGCTAGTGCAAACAGGGGGCGGACTGATACGCAGTATTTT
TRBJ2-1 . TRBV18 TRBD2 CASSPGLAGVGYNEQFF TGTGCCAGCTCACCGGGACTAGCGGGGGTTGGCTACAATGAGCAGTTCTTC
TRBJ2-7 . TRBV15 . CATSNGPTRTQHEQYF TGTGCCACCAGCAACGGTCCTACACGGACTCAGCACGAGCAGTACTTC
TRBJ1-5 . TRBV19 . CASRPDSHYSNQPQHF TGTGCCAGTAGACCTGACAGCCACTATAGCAATCAGCCCCAGCATTTT
TRBJ2-5 . TRBV5-5 TRBD1 CASSQQGAGRETQYF TGTGCCAGCAGCCAACAGGGGGCTGGGAGAGAGACCCAGTACTTC
TRBJ2-7 . TRBV2 . CASGMTTFYEQYF TGTGCCAGCGGGATGACTACCTTCTACGAGCAGTACTTC
TRBJ2-5 . TRBV6-2/TRBV6-3 . CASSYSAGTLETQYF TGTGCCAGCAGTTACTCTGCGGGGACCCTAGAGACCCAGTACTTC
TRBJ2-5 . TRBV6-5 . CASSYGGPKRKTQYF TGTGCCAGCAGTTACGGAGGCCCTAAGAGAAAGACCCAGTACTTC
TRBJ2-5 . TRBV4-1 TRBD2 CASSQGILGGGETQYF TGCGCCAGCAGCCAAGGGATACTTGGGGGAGGGGAGACCCAGTACTTC
TRBJ2-6 once TRBV19 . CASSIRSGANVLTF TGTGCCAGTAGTATCCGGAGTGGGGCCAACGTCCTGACTTTC
TRBJ2-7 . TRBV14 . CASSQAGYEQYF TGTGCCAGCAGCCAGGCAGGCTACGAGCAGTACTTC
TRBJ2-2 . TRBV27 TRBD2 CASSQTRLTTSGRTGELFF TGTGCCAGCAGCCAGACCCGACTCACGACTAGCGGGAGGACCGGGGAGCTGTTTTTT
TRBJ1-1 . TRBV9 . CASSVGLFLGDFGGINTEAFF TGTGCCAGCAGCGTAGGACTCTTCCTGGGTGATTTCGGAGGAATAAACACTGAAGCTTTCTTT
TRBJ1-3 . TRBV4-2 TRBD1 CASSQDRPGGGNTIYF TGTGCCAGCAGCCAAGATCGGCCAGGGGGCGGAAACACCATATATTTT
TRBJ2-7 once TRBV11-2 . CASSLDHLGTREQYF TGTGCCAGCAGCTTAGATCATTTGGGGACTCGAGAGCAGTACTTC
TRBJ2-7 . TRBV28 . CASSLGDEQYF TGTGCCAGCAGTCTAGGGGACGAGCAGTACTTC
TRBJ2-3 . TRBV3-1/TRBV3-2 TRBD2 CASSEGTSGTDTQYF TGTGCCAGCAGCGAAGGGACTAGCGGCACAGATACGCAGTATTTT
TRBJ2-3 once TRBV30 TRBD2 CAWSDYASGAYGSDTQYF TGTGCCTGGAGTGATTACGCTAGCGGGGCCTACGGCTCAGATACGCAGTATTTT